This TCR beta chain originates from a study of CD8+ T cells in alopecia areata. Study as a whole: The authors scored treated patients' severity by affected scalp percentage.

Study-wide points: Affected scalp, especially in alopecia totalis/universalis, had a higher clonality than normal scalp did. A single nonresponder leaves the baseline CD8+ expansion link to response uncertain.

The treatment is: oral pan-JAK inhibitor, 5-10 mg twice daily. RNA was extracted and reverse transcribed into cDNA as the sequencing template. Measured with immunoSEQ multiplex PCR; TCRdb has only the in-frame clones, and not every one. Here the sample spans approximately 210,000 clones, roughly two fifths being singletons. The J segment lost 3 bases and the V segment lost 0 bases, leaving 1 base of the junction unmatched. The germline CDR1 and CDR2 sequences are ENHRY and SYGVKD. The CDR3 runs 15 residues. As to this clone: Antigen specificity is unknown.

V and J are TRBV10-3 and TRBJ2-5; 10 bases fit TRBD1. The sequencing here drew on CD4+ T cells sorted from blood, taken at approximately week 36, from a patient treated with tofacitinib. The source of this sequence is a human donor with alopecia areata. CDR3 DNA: TGTGCCATCAGTGAGTCTGGGACAGGGGAAGAGACCCAGTACTTC. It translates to CAISESGTGEETQYF.